Described below is a single TCR beta chain sequence and its context. CDR3 length: 13 residues. V was shortened by 2 bases and J by 2 bases, with 7 bases between the two germline ends. Germline CDR1 SGHRS, CDR2 YFSETQ. Authors' data handling: Estimation of nucleated cell counts was performed using reference gene primer amplification. Using immunoSEQ multiplex PCR, the repertoire was profiled, and TCRdb retains in-frame clones only, with some absent. The D gene and trimming were derived from the DNA, and the V and J assignments and clone size from that table. This sample has fewer than 100,000 clones, with approximately 78% found just once. The data stem from a study of blood T cell repertoires in COVID-19. About the research overall: The study drew acute and convalescent COVID-19 samples from the United States, Italy and Spain. In each case, the material was cDNA or gDNA derived from T cells, B-cell-depleted T cells, or PBMCs.

The V call is TRBV5-1, the J call TRBJ1-1; no definite D call. The TCR originated in a human donor in a cohort sampled during active COVID-19. The sequenced material came from peripheral blood. Written as DNA, the CDR3 is TGCGCCAGCAGCTTTGAGGGAAACACTGAAGCTTTCTTT. The encoded protein is CASSFEGNTEAFF. Variable domain in full (rest from reference TRBV5-1 and TRBJ1-1): KAGVTQTPRYLIKTRGQQVTLSCSPISGHRSVSWYQQTPGQGLQFLFEYFSETQRNKGNFPGRFSGRQFSNSRSEMNVSTLELGDSALYLCASSFEGNTEAFFGQGTRLTVV.